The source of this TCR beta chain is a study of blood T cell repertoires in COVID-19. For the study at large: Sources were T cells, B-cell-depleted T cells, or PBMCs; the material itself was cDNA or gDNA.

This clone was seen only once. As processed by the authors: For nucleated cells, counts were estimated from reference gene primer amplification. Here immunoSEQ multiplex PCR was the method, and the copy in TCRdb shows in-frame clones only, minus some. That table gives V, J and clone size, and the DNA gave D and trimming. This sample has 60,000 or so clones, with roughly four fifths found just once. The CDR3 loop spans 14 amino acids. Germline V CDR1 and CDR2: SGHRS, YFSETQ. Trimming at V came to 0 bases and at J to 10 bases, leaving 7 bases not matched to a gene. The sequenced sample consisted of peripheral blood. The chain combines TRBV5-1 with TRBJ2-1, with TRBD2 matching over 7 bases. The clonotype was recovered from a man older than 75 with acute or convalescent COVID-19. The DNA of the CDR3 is TGCGCCAGCAGCTTGGCCGCGGCGGGGGAAGAGCAGTTCTTC. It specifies CASSLAAAGEEQFF.